This TCR beta chain was sequenced in a study of blood T cell repertoires in COVID-19. Study-level background: The origin of the acute and convalescent COVID-19 samples was the United States, Italy and Spain. T cells, B-cell-depleted T cells, or PBMCs provided the cDNA or gDNA that served as material.

The germline V gene encodes CDR1 ENHRY and CDR2 SYGVKD. The CDR3 consists of 16 residues. V lost 0 bases, J lost 2 bases, and 3 bases stayed unmatched. As handled by the study authors: It was from reference gene primer amplification that nucleated cell counts were estimated. Using immunoSEQ multiplex PCR, the repertoire was profiled, and TCRdb retains in-frame clones only, with some absent. The DNA gave D and trimming, while V, J and clone size come from that table. The profile shows about 120,000 clones, about 88% of them singletons. The TCR sequence derives from a man aged 45-65 years with active COVID-19. The gene calls are TRBV10-3 and TRBJ2-1; 8 bases map to TRBD2. Material for sequencing was peripheral blood. This CDR3 reads CAISESGRAPYNEQFF. As DNA, the CDR3 is TGTGCCATCAGTGAGTCCGGGAGGGCCCCCTACAATGAGCAGTTCTTC.